This T cell receptor beta chain emerged from a study of vaccination effects on CD4 cells after COVID-19. Study at large: The post-vaccine samples were taken, at the median, 72 days after the second dose. Study-wide findings and caveats: Marked clonal contraction was seen in infection- and vaccine-induced clones late after vaccination.

Viral peptide pool expansion of antigen-specific CD4+ T cells preceded sequencing in the ViraFEST assay. Subsequent to 10 days of culture, CD4+ T cells were isolated. It was two doses of either the BNT162b2 or mRNA-1273 vaccine that participants received. The healthy vaccine recipients, who had no prior SARS-CoV-2 infection, showed negative nucleocapsid antibodies. A density of fewer than 2.5 million PBMC per well was used; these cells were cultured with around 10 IU/ml IL-2 and roughly 9.5 ug/ml peptides. To note about this clone: The antigen is not known.

Clones were read by immunoSEQ multiplex PCR, and TCRdb kept only the in-frame ones, dropping some. The profile shows some 50,000 clones, 65% to 80% of them singletons. This CDR3 comprises 15 residues. The J segment lost 1 base and the V segment lost 3 bases, leaving 3 bases of the junction unmatched. CDR1 and CDR2 (germline): DFQATT, SNEGSKA (reference sequence). The V gene is TRBV20-1, the J gene TRBJ2-4; 10 bases align to TRBD1. This receptor was taken from a human donor who received a COVID-19 vaccine. This material consisted of CD4+ T cells from PBMCs cultured with HCoV-OC43 spike peptides, taken after COVID-19 vaccination. Stated subset: HCoV-OC43 spike overlapping peptide pool stimulation. The CDR3 DNA sequence: TGCAGTGCTAGTGCGGGACAGGGGGCCAAAAACATTCAGTACTTC. This codes for CSASAGQGAKNIQYF.